These T cell receptor beta chains were read from a single sample in a study of T-cell reconstitution after alpha-beta-depleted transplantation in children. One entry per CDR3 protein, called by TCRdb with MiXCR from the PCR reads. In the table there are approximately 1,000,000 distinct CDR3 sequences, about 31% of which are singletons. The sequencing used PBMCs, mostly from graft donor cells, collected 360 days after TCRalphabeta/CD19-depleted stem cell transplant. The receptors here all came from a boy in the first two years of life who had a stem cell transplant for SCID, so the T cells may come from the graft donor. CDR3s include the opening cysteine and the closing phenylalanine or tryptophan. A D gene is named only where the DNA matches it firmly. A row's size may be missing; if present it is once, few, many or a size class.

cdr3_nt cdr3_aa v_call clone_size j_call d_call
TGTGCCAGCAGAACCAGACCGGGGGGAGAGACCCAGTACTTC CASRTRPGGETQYF TRBV5-5 few TRBJ2-5 TRBD2
TGTGCCAGCAGTGGGCGGAGGGGCCCCCCCATGAACACTGAAGCTTTCTTT CASSGRRGPPMNTEAFF TRBV6-1 few TRBJ1-1 -
TGTGCCAGCAGCTTGAAAGGGGTCGGGGGGGATACGCAGTATTTT CASSLKGVGGDTQYF TRBV5-6 - TRBJ2-3 TRBD2
TGCAGCGTTGAGTACTCTGGGGCCAACGTCCTGACTTTC CSVEYSGANVLTF TRBV29-1 - TRBJ2-6 -
TGTGCCAGCAGCTTAGCGGTGGTCACTAGCGGGGTCACTGAGCAGTTCTTC CASSLAVVTSGVTEQFF TRBV7-9 - TRBJ2-1 TRBD2
TGCAGTGCGCAGGGATGGGAGCAGTACTTC CSAQGWEQYF TRBV20-1 - TRBJ2-7 -
TGTGCCAGCAGCTCCTCGGACAGGGGAGTAGTCGATGAGCAGTTCTTC CASSSSDRGVVDEQFF TRBV3-1 - TRBJ2-1 TRBD1
TGTGCCAGCAGTGAGTTCTACGGGCCTCATGAAAAACTGTTTTTT CASSEFYGPHEKLFF TRBV6-1 - TRBJ1-4 -
TGTGCCAGCAGCTTTCTCCCGATTAGAGAAGGCACAGATACGCAGTATTTT CASSFLPIREGTDTQYF TRBV7-9 - TRBJ2-3 -
TGCGCCAGCAGCCAAGGCCAACAGGCCACCTACAATGAGCAGTTCTTC CASSQGQQATYNEQFF TRBV4-1 few TRBJ2-1 -
TGCGCCAGCAGCCCGGACGTGGGCTTCTCTGGAAACACCATATATTTT CASSPDVGFSGNTIYF TRBV4-3 few TRBJ1-3 -
TGCGCCAGCAGGCCAGGACGGATCTCCTACGAGCAGTACTTC CASRPGRISYEQYF TRBV5-1 - TRBJ2-7 -
TGTGCCAGCAGTGAACAGGGGGCTCACGCGGATGAGCAGTTCTTC CASSEQGAHADEQFF TRBV25-1 few TRBJ2-1 TRBD1
TGTGCCAGCAGCAAGGACAGTGTCATCTATGGCTACACCTTC CASSKDSVIYGYTF TRBV6-2/TRBV6-3 - TRBJ1-2 -
TGTGCCAGCAGCTTAGCCCCGGGACTAGACTTCAATAATGAGCAGTTCTTC CASSLAPGLDFNNEQFF TRBV7-2 - TRBJ2-1 TRBD2
TGCGCCAGCAGCCATTTGATTGACTCTGGGGCCAACGTCCTGACTTTC CASSHLIDSGANVLTF TRBV4-3 - TRBJ2-6 -
TGCAGCGTTGAAAGGGGAGGGGGCCAAGAGACCCAGTACTTC CSVERGGGQETQYF TRBV29-1 - TRBJ2-5 -
TGTGCCAGCTCACTACAAGGCGAGCAGTACTTC CASSLQGEQYF TRBV18 few TRBJ2-7 -
TGCAGCGTCCTTACAGGGCTCGAGCAGTACTTC CSVLTGLEQYF TRBV29-1 - TRBJ2-7 -
TGTGCCAGCAGTGCCCGGCAGGGGCGTAATCCCCAGCATTTT CASSARQGRNPQHF TRBV28 few TRBJ1-5 -
TGTGCCAGCACCCCCGAGGGTAGCACAGATACGCAGTATTTT CASTPEGSTDTQYF TRBV28 - TRBJ2-3 -
TGCGCCAGCAGTGAGGGGCGGGGGGGCACAGAGACCCAGTACTTC CASSEGRGGTETQYF TRBV10-2 few TRBJ2-5 TRBD2
TGTGCCAGCAGTTCTTTTAGCGGGGGGGCCTCTTACAATGAGCAGTTCTTC CASSSFSGGASYNEQFF TRBV12-3/TRBV12-4 few TRBJ2-1 TRBD2
TGTGCCAGCAGCCATTTGCCGAACACTGAAGCTTTCTTT CASSHLPNTEAFF TRBV27 few TRBJ1-1 -
TGTGCCAGCAGCCCACGAATTAACTATGGCTACACCTTC CASSPRINYGYTF TRBV3-1 - TRBJ1-2 -
TGTGCCAGCAGCGTAGAGGAGGGGGCCACTGAAGCTTTCTTT CASSVEEGATEAFF TRBV9 - TRBJ1-1 TRBD1
TGTGCCAGCAGTCAGACAGGTCAGCCCCAGCATTTT CASSQTGQPQHF TRBV12-3/TRBV12-4 - TRBJ1-5 -
TGTGCCAGCTCACCTGGGACAGGCGGTAACACCGGGGAGCTGTTTTTT CASSPGTGGNTGELFF TRBV18 few TRBJ2-2 TRBD1
TGTGCCAGCAGCTTGGGGAGCTGGACGCAGTATTTT CASSLGSWTQYF TRBV5-8 few TRBJ2-3 -
TGCAGTGCTACGGAGGGAGAGACCCAGTACTTC CSATEGETQYF TRBV20-1 - TRBJ2-5 -
TGCAGTGCTCCCGACTCCGGGAGAGACCCCTACGAGCAGTACTTC CSAPDSGRDPYEQYF TRBV20-1 - TRBJ2-7 -
TGCAGTGCTAGGGGAACTAGGGACGGTGAGCAGTTCTTC CSARGTRDGEQFF TRBV20-1 few TRBJ2-1 -
TGCAGCGTTGAAGAGGGGCGACCCGGGAACTATGGCTACACCTTC CSVEEGRPGNYGYTF TRBV29-1 - TRBJ1-2 -
TGTGCCAGCAGCTTGACCAGGGTCGGTGGCCCTGAAGCTTTCTTT CASSLTRVGGPEAFF TRBV28 - TRBJ1-1 -
TGTGCCAGCACCACGGGGTATGGCTACACCTTC CASTTGYGYTF TRBV12-3/TRBV12-4 - TRBJ1-2 -
TGTGCCAGCAGCTGGGGACAGCAGAATCAGCCCCAGCATTTT CASSWGQQNQPQHF TRBV4-2 many TRBJ1-5 TRBD1
TGTGCCAGCAGTTTATTTGCCGGGGCGATCCAGGAAAAACTGTTTTTT CASSLFAGAIQEKLFF TRBV28 - TRBJ1-4 -
TGTGCCAGCTCACGGTTTATGGCTAGCGGACTGCCAGAGACCCAGTACTTC CASSRFMASGLPETQYF TRBV18 few TRBJ2-5 TRBD2
TGTGCCAGCAGCCTCGGACAGGGGATGTGGGATAACTATGGCTACACCTTC CASSLGQGMWDNYGYTF TRBV3-1 - TRBJ1-2 TRBD1
TGCAGTGCTAGAGATCAGTCCCACTGGTACGAGCAGTACTTC CSARDQSHWYEQYF TRBV20-1 - TRBJ2-7 -